This T cell receptor (beta chain) derives from a study of lymphopenia after photon versus proton radiotherapy. J was trimmed by 5 bases and V by 3 bases; bases with no gene match: 3. Per the germline V gene, CDR1 is SGHAT and CDR2 is FQNNGV. The CDR3 runs to 13 residues. Whole-study results and caveats: Oligoclonal CD8+ Temra expansion after nadir drove photon patients' diversity drop. Relative stability marked proton patients; photon patients lost diversity and naive cells. Only patients who died were analyzed for survival; proton advantage is unproven.

The assay was immunoSEQ multiplex PCR, and TCRdb's table has in-frame clones only and misses some. The sample lists tens of thousands of clones; around 86% were seen once. In the case of this clone: Its specificity is not known.

The sample was peripheral blood, taken from a patient treated with proton-based radiotherapy. The clonotype originates from a man older than 75 with esophageal cancer. The rearrangement uses TRBV11-2 and TRBJ2-7, with 8 positions matching TRBD1. CDR3 sequence reads: CASSFAGGDEQYF. DNA of the CDR3: TGTGCCAGCAGCTTTGCAGGGGGCGACGAGCAGTACTTC. The variable domain in full, with the rest retrieved from reference TRBV11-2 and TRBJ2-7, is EAGVAQSPRYKIIEKRQSVAFWCNPISGHATLYWYQQILGQGPKLLIQFQNNGVVDDSQLPKDRFSAERLKGVDSTLKIQPAKLEDSAVYLCASSFAGGDEQYFGPGTRLTVT.